Below, one TCR beta chain is given with its context. Its antigen remains unidentified. No quality values exist for individual bases; no much larger clone is one base distant. The source of the sample is a study of human thymus T cells (dated by TCRdb to about 2020). In terms of the full investigation: The study used about 8 infant thymus samples plus four related peripheral blood samples to characterize TCR alpha and beta repertoires. The cohort included six male and a couple of female infants, with donor ages spanning 7 to 244 days. General conclusions and limits of the study: On average, thymus samples yielded 800,000 or so unique TCRB clonotypes, whereas blood samples yielded roughly 80,000. Biased V and J gene segment usage appeared to be present in both thymic and peripheral blood repertoires.

The CDR3, cysteine through phenylalanine, is 17 amino acids long. Only CDR3 DNA is held: 51 bases, read in frame from base 1. The immunoSEQ multiplex PCR assay was used to amplify the TCRB and TCRAD loci from a standardized amount of quality-controlled genomic DNA. The amplicons covered the V(D)J region and were long enough to include the CDR3 and to identify the V and J genes. The commercial immunoSEQ service was used to sequence amplicons on an Illumina platform. In the paper's pipeline: Primer bias and sequencing errors were corrected using previously described methods, and TCRAD and TCRB definitions followed the IMGT database. Repertoires were analysed with immunoSEQ Analyzer 3.0 and VDJTools, covering basic statistics, V/J segment usage, diversity estimates, rarefaction and pairwise overlap. Diversity was estimated using the Chao1, ChaoE, Efron-Thisted, Shannon and inverse Simpson indices, and was also estimated on datasets down-sampled to the size of the smallest sample. For repertoire overlap, CDR3 nucleotide sequence, V gene and J gene had to match strictly, and clustering was done by Jaccard-based multidimensional scaling. TCRdb obtained this table from immuneACCESS and retained in-frame rearrangements with V and J assigned. These tables miss some clones; where compared with another copy, unresolved V genes account for less than half of the shortfall, and the remainder is unexplained. The V and J calls and the clone size are those of that table, but D and trimming were determined from the DNA. The sample data list over 35,000 clones, and 90% to 95% of these were observed just once. Together, the top ten hold more than 0.1% of the sample.

Donors were immunologically healthy infants undergoing open corrective cardiac surgery for congenital heart defects in Finland. During surgery, a small about 0.5-1 mL aliquot of peripheral blood was collected from four of the eight donors. Instead of starting from a fixed cell number, genomic DNA extraction from blood samples used all available leukocytes. ACK lysis buffer was used to remove erythrocytes from the blood, and the remaining leukocytes were kept as pellets at -70 degrees C. Genomic DNA was extracted from frozen cell pellets with a QIAsymphony instrument. The sample comprised blood. The receptor's source is a boy younger than two with a congenital heart defect but otherwise immunologically healthy. The chain was built from TRBV21-1 and TRBJ2-1; the table's D gene call, TRBD1, was not cross checked with the DNA. TRBV21-1 is listed as a pseudogene. Here the CDR3 is given as CASSKVTHRGLYNEQFF. The nucleotide sequence is given as TGTGCCAGCAGCAAAGTGACCCACAGGGGGTTATACAATGAGCAGTTCTTC.